The 27 T cell receptor beta chains in this list originate from one sample, sequenced in a study of OX40 agonist ivuxolimab in advanced cancers. Sequenced by immunoSEQ multiplex PCR; TCRdb stores in-frame clones only, minus some. Among 71,000 or so clones, over 85% were seen once, and the ten largest hold less than 8%. The source was CD4+ or CD8+ T cells sorted from blood, collected in a trial of the OX40 agonist ivuxolimab. These receptors originate from an adult with an advanced solid tumor such as melanoma, head and neck, liver or kidney cancer.

This rearrangement joins TRBV29-1 to TRBJ2-5, with D possibly being TRBD1 (6 bases). With the DNA end fitting TRBJ2-7 better, the J assignment may be wrong. This CDR3 has 12 residues. Per the germline V gene, CDR1 is SQVTM and CDR2 is ANQGSEA. The CDR3: CSVAQGIYEQYF. The DNA for the CDR3 is TGCAGCGTTGCACAGGGAATCTACGAGCAGTACTTC.

The V call is TRBV7-9, the J call TRBJ2-7; 14 bases line up with TRBD2. This CDR3 has 17 residues. Germline V gene lookup returns CDR1 SEHNR and CDR2 FQNEAQ (reference sequence). V lost 4 bases to trimming and J lost 3 bases; unmatched junction nucleotides: 8. The CDR3, as DNA: TGTGCCAGCAGCTCCGGGACTAGCGGGAGACTTGGCTACGAGCAGTACTTC. It specifies CASSSGTSGRLGYEQYF.

This sequence joins TRBV19 and TRBJ2-1, with a tentative D call TRBD2 (6 bases). V was trimmed by 3 bases and J by 10 bases, leaving 13 bases between them. The germline V gene encodes CDR1 LNHDA and CDR2 SQIVND (reference sequence). The CDR3 runs 13 residues. Here the CDR3 DNA reads TGTGCCAGTAGTATGGGAGGAGGGAGGGAGCAGTTCTTC. It encodes CASSMGGGREQFF. Full variable domain (missing parts from reference TRBV19 and TRBJ2-1): DGGITQSPKYLFRKEGQNVTLSCEQNLNHDAMYWYRQDPGQGLRLIYYSQIVNDFQKGDIAEGYSVSREKKESFPLTVTSAQKNPTAFYLCASSMGGGREQFFGPGTRLTVL.

The genes are TRBV27 and TRBJ2-1, with 7 positions matching TRBD1. The ends lost 8 bases at V and 6 bases at J; junction bases unmatched: 13. Germline V CDR1 and CDR2: MNHEY, SMNVEV (reference sequence). The CDR3 runs to 15 residues. DNA for the CDR3: TGTGCCAGCGGCCAACGGGACAGTCCTTTCAATGAGCAGTTCTTC. Translation gives CASGQRDSPFNEQFF.

The chain is built from TRBV7-8 and TRBJ2-5, with 9 bases aligning to TRBD1. With 6 bases clipped from V and 5 bases from J, the junction kept 10 bases outside the gene matches. The CDR3 runs to 15 residues. CDR1 SGHVS and CDR2 FQNEAQ come from the germline V gene. As DNA, the CDR3 is TGTGCCAGCAGGGTAACAGGGGGCGCCAGGGAGACCCAGTACTTC. Protein product: CASRVTGGARETQYF.

The genes are TRBV5-1 and TRBJ2-5; 9 bases agree with TRBD1. TRBJ2-7 explains the end of the DNA better; the J call may be wrong. Germline V CDR1 and CDR2: SGHRS, YFSETQ. This CDR3 region has 14 residues. For the CDR3, the DNA is TGCGCCAGCAGCGAGGACAGGGGCCTGTACGAGCAGTACTTC. Its protein product is CASSEDRGLYEQYF.

V and J are TRBV27 and TRBJ2-1; 13 nucleotides match TRBD2. This CDR3 has 15 amino acids. V lost 3 bases to trimming and J lost 9 bases; unmatched junction nucleotides: 5. CDR1 is MNHEY, CDR2 SMNVEV, per germline (reference sequence). CDR3 loop: CASSLGLAGIFEQFF. The CDR3 nucleotides are TGTGCCAGCAGTTTGGGACTAGCGGGAATATTTGAGCAGTTCTTC.

This clone was recorded a few times. Here the CDR3 DNA reads TGTGCCAGCAGCCAACTTTCCGGACTTTTGAACACTGAAGCTTTCTTT. Translated, it gives CASSQLSGLLNTEAFF. V usage is TRBV14 and J usage is TRBJ1-1; the D is unclear. With 2 bases removed from V and 0 bases from J, the gap between germline ends came to 13 bases. Germline V gene lookup returns CDR1 SGHDN and CDR2 FVKESK. CDR3 size: 16 residues.

A single count supports this clone. The V and J genes are TRBV19 and TRBJ1-5; maybe TRBD1 (6 bases). CDR1 is LNHDA and CDR2 is SQIVND in the germline V gene (reference sequence). The CDR3 loop spans 15 amino acids. Trimming shortened V by 3 bases and J by 3 bases, and 12 bases separated the two germline ends. This CDR3 is CASSISGDINQPQHF. CDR3 DNA: TGTGCCAGTAGTATCTCTGGGGACATCAATCAGCCCCAGCATTTT.

This chain uses TRBV9 with TRBJ1-2; 9 nucleotides match TRBD1. CDR1 is SGDLS and CDR2 is YYNGEE in the germline V gene. The CDR3 has 16 amino acids. With 0 bases clipped from V and 0 bases from J, the junction kept 3 bases outside the gene matches. The CDR3 spells CASSVGGTGTNYGYTF. The CDR3 bases are TGTGCCAGCAGCGTAGGTGGGACAGGGACTAACTATGGCTACACCTTC.

V and J are TRBV11-2 and TRBJ2-7; unclear D gene. This CDR3 contains 16 residues. Between the trimmed V and J ends, which lost 5 bases and 2 bases, there was a span of 19 bases. Germline CDR1 is SGHAT and CDR2 is FQNNGV. The DNA for the CDR3 is TGTGCCAGCAGCGAGGTCTTGACGGACGACCCCTACGAGCAGTACTTC. This gives the protein CASSEVLTDDPYEQYF. Using reference TRBV11-2 and TRBJ2-7 for the parts outside the CDR3, the full variable domain is EAGVAQSPRYKIIEKRQSVAFWCNPISGHATLYWYQQILGQGPKLLIQFQNNGVVDDSQLPKDRFSAERLKGVDSTLKIQPAKLEDSAVYLCASSEVLTDDPYEQYFGPGTRLTVT.

This chain links TRBV27 with TRBJ2-3; TRBD2 might be the D (5 bases). Deletions cut 1 base from V and 0 bases from J, with 8 bases between. CDR1 and CDR2 from the germline V gene are MNHEY and SMNVEV (reference sequence). The CDR3 has 15 amino acids. The CDR3 coding sequence is TGTGCCAGCAGTTTATACGGGGTTAGCACAGATACGCAGTATTTT. It specifies CASSLYGVSTDTQYF.

The chain joins TRBV4-1 to TRBJ2-2; tentatively, D is TRBD2 (6 bases). The CDR3 is 17 residues long. The germline V gene encodes CDR1 MGHRA and CDR2 YSYEKL. V was cut by 0 bases and J by 1 base, with 12 bases left in between. The CDR3 is CASSQDPGRLNTGELFF. The CDR3, as DNA: TGCGCCAGCAGCCAAGACCCCGGGAGATTGAACACCGGGGAGCTGTTTTTT.

The V call is TRBV11-2, the J call TRBJ2-7, with TRBD1 identical over 8 bases. The CDR3 is 16 residues long. With V trimmed by 4 bases and J by 0 bases, 8 bases remained unmatched. Germline V gene data show CDR1 as SGHAT and CDR2 as FQNNGV. CDR3 region: CASSSRRGQASYEQYF. In DNA form, the CDR3 reads TGTGCCAGCAGCTCCCGCAGGGGACAGGCCTCCTACGAGCAGTACTTC.

The rearrangement uses TRBV7-9 and TRBJ2-2; 8 positions match TRBD2. Trimming took 5 bases from V and 6 from J; bases not matched to a gene: 11. Germline V gene sequence: CDR1 SEHNR, CDR2 FQNEAQ (reference sequence). The CDR3 runs to 16 residues. The CDR3 region is CASSILRTSRSGELFF. Here the CDR3 DNA reads TGTGCCAGCAGCATTCTTCGGACTAGCCGATCCGGGGAGCTGTTTTTT.

V usage is TRBV7-9 and J usage is TRBJ1-5; no clear D gene. V lost 1 base and J lost 0, with 1 base in between. Per germline, CDR1 SEHNR and CDR2 FQNEAQ (reference sequence). This CDR3 region has 13 residues. CDR3 DNA sequence: TGTGCCAGCAGCTTAGATAGCAATCAGCCCCAGCATTTT. It specifies CASSLDSNQPQHF. Filled out from reference TRBV7-9 and TRBJ1-5, the complete variable domain reads DTGVSQNPRHKITKRGQNVTFRCDPISEHNRLYWYRQTLGQGPEFLTYFQNEAQLEKSRLLSDRFSAERPKGSFSTLEIQRTEQGDSAMYLCASSLDSNQPQHFGDGTRLSIL.

J is TRBJ1-1 and V is TRBV6-5; the D gene is possibly TRBD1 (5 bases). The CDR3 is made up of 15 amino acids. The germline V gene has CDR1 MNHEY and CDR2 SVGAGI. The V gene lost 2 bases and the J gene lost 1 base, with 11 bases spanning the gap. DNA of the CDR3: TGTGCCAGCAGTTACGGGGCGGACTCGAACACTGAAGCTTTCTTT. This gives the protein CASSYGADSNTEAFF.

V usage is TRBV9 and J usage is TRBJ1-3; a weak D match, TRBD1 (5 bases). The germline gives CDR1 SGDLS, CDR2 YYNGEE. Trimming left V 4 bases short and J 1 base short, with 15 bases between. This CDR3 spans 16 amino acids. The CDR3 spells CASSRTLITSGNTIYF. In DNA, the CDR3 is TGTGCCAGCAGCCGGACACTCATAACGTCTGGAAACACCATATATTTT.

The rearrangement links TRBV4-1 to TRBJ2-7; 11 nucleotides line up with TRBD1. The germline V gene encodes CDR1 MGHRA and CDR2 YSYEKL. The junction had 4 bases not matched to a gene; V was cut back by 0 bases and J by 3 bases. CDR3 length: 16 residues. CDR3 region: CASSQDGTGGFYEQYF. As DNA, the CDR3 is TGCGCCAGCAGCCAAGACGGGACAGGGGGATTCTACGAGCAGTACTTC.

This chain connects TRBV5-4 to TRBJ2-3; 7 bases align to TRBD2. V lost 3 bases and J lost 5; bases outside the gene matches: 3. Germline V gives CDR1 SGHNT, CDR2 YYREEE (reference sequence). CDR3 size: 13 residues. CDR3: CASSSPGGDTQYF. The CDR3 DNA reads TGTGCCAGCAGCTCCCCGGGAGGAGATACGCAGTATTTT. The whole variable domain, remainder taken from reference TRBV5-4 and TRBJ2-3, is ETGVTQSPTHLIKTRGQQVTLRCSSQSGHNTVSWYQQALGQGPQFIFQYYREEENGRGNFPPRFSGLQFPNYSSELNVNALELDDSALYLCASSSPGGDTQYFGPGTRLTVL.

This chain joins TRBV19 and TRBJ2-3; a weak D match, TRBD2 (7 bases). The CDR3 is 17 amino acids. Trimming took off 1 base at V and 4 bases at J, with 18 bases between the two ends. The germline gives CDR1 LNHDA, CDR2 SQIVND (reference sequence). The CDR3: CASSIAPTRGGPDTQYF. DNA of the CDR3: TGTGCCAGTAGTATAGCCCCGACGAGGGGGGGCCCAGATACGCAGTATTTT.

The CDR3 region is CASSLRPQDRSTNEKLFF. In nucleotides, the CDR3 is TGCGCCAGCAGCTTGCGCCCCCAAGACCGATCAACTAATGAAAAACTGTTTTTT. This chain uses TRBV5-1 with TRBJ1-4, with D unresolved. From germline, CDR1 is SGHRS and CDR2 YFSETQ. With 1 base removed from V and 0 bases from J, the gap between germline ends came to 16 bases. The CDR3 contains 18 residues.

The chain links TRBV7-9 to TRBJ1-2, with unresolved D. In germline, CDR1 is SEHNR, CDR2 FQNEAQ (reference sequence). The V gene lost 4 bases and the J gene lost 7 bases, with 19 bases spanning the gap. This CDR3 region has 15 residues. CDR3 DNA: TGTGCCAGCAGCTCGTTAAGACCCCACGAGGGTGGCTACACCTTC. Its protein product is CASSSLRPHEGGYTF.

The rearrangement links TRBV21-1 to TRBJ1-5; TRBD1 is the table's D call, not checked against the DNA. TRBV21-1 is a pseudogene locus. There are 15 residues in the CDR3. CDR3 region: CASSKAAVFNQPQHF. CDR3 DNA sequence: TGTGCCAGCAGCAAAGCCGCAGTCTTCAATCAGCCCCAGCATTTT.

The gene calls are TRBV12-5 and TRBJ1-1; D is unresolved. Germline values: CDR1 LGHNT, CDR2 FRNRAP. V lost 4 bases and J lost 2, with 5 bases in between. This CDR3 has 12 amino acids. The CDR3 nucleotides are TGTGCTAGTGGTTGGGGAAACACTGAAGCTTTCTTT. It encodes CASGWGNTEAFF.

The V and J genes are TRBV7-3 and TRBJ2-2; 10 nucleotides agree with TRBD1. CDR3 size: 17 residues. CDR1 is SGHTA and CDR2 is FQGTGA in the germline V gene. The V segment lost 5 bases and the J segment 3 bases; nucleotides outside the gene matches: 9. CDR3 DNA sequence: TGTGCCAGCAGCCCCTCGGGACAGGGGATTTACACCGGGGAGCTGTTTTTT. Its protein product is CASSPSGQGIYTGELFF.

The chain carries TRBV6-5 and TRBJ2-7, with a possible D match to TRBD2 (5 bases). This CDR3 has 13 residues. Germline V lookup: CDR1 MNHEY, CDR2 SVGAGI. V shed 0 bases and J shed 7 bases, with 10 bases lying between them. The CDR3 is CASSYSRTGEQYF. The CDR3 coding sequence is TGTGCCAGCAGTTACTCCCGGACGGGGGAGCAGTACTTC.